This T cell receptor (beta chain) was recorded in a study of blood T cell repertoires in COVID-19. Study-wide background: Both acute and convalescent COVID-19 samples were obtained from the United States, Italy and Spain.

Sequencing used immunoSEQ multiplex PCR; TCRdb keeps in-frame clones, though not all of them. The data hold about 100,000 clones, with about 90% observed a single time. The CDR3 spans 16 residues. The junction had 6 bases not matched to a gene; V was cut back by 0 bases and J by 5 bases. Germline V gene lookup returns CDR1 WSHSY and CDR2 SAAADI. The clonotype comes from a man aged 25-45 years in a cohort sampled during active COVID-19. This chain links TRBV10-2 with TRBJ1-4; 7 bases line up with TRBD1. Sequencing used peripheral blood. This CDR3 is CASSESGGQRNEKLFF. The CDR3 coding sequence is TGCGCCAGCAGTGAGTCAGGGGGACAGAGGAATGAAAAACTGTTTTTT.